This T cell receptor (beta chain) was retrieved from a study of technical replicates of blood from four donors (dated by TCRdb to the late 2010s). Libraries came from the immunoSEQ multiplex PCR assay. Sourced from immuneACCESS, this table was stored by TCRdb with only in-frame sequences that have V and J called. A share of the clones is absent; for the studies checked, an unresolved V gene accounts for under half, and the remainder has no known explanation. The sample profile shows fewer than 65,000 clones; more than 75% of them were found once. The ten largest clones capture 4% to 6.5% of the sample. This clone has only a few counts. This receptor's antigen is unknown. Base qualities were left out, and no much larger clone turns up one base away. Including the terminal cysteine and phenylalanine, the CDR3 comprises 15 residues. Only CDR3 DNA remains: 45 bases, in frame from the first base. The germline V end is reduced by 5 bases and the J end by 7 bases; junction bases left unmatched: 11. According to the germline V gene, CDR1 reads SNHLY and CDR2 reads FYNNEI.

Sequences were obtained from PBMCs. The receptor was derived from a human donor in good health. Some clones in this sample may be carry-over from other donors' samples. The chain uses TRBV2 and TRBJ1-5; TRBD1 agrees with 7 junctional bases. The CDR3 reads CASSSTDREQQPQHF. The nucleotide sequence reads as follows: TGTGCCAGCAGTTCTACCGACAGGGAACAACAGCCCCAGCATTTT.